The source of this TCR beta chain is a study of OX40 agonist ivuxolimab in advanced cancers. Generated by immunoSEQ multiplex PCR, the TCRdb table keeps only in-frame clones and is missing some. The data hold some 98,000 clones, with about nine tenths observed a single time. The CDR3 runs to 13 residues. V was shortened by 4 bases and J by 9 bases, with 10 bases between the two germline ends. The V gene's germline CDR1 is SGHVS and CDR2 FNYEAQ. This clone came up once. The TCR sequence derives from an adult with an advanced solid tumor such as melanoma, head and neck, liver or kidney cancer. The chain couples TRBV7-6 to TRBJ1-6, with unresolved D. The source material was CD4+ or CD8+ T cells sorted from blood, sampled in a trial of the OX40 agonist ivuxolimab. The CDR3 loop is CASSSVGGSPLHF. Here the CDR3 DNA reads TGTGCCAGCAGCTCGGTTGGAGGTTCACCCCTCCACTTT.